The 2 T cell receptor beta chains reported below all come from one sample, sequenced in a study of T cell responses to AZD1222 COVID-19 vaccine. Some clones are missing from TCRdb's copy, which holds only in-frame ones; the method was immunoSEQ multiplex PCR. The sample contains around 63,000 clones, 65% to 90% of which appear only once. The sample here was peripheral blood, taken on day 0 of AZD1222 vaccination. These receptors came from an adult in good health.

This sequence joins TRBV5-6 and TRBJ2-3, with 7 bases lining up with TRBD2. Germline CDR1 and CDR2: SGHDT and YYEEEE. The CDR3 covers 15 residues. V shed 4 bases, J shed 5 bases, and the junction held 10 bases outside the gene matches. The chain's CDR3 is CASSPASGEGDTQYF. In DNA, the CDR3 is TGTGCCAGCAGCCCCGCTAGCGGAGAGGGAGATACGCAGTATTTT.

The chain combines TRBV15 with TRBJ1-3; 7 bases align to TRBD1. This CDR3 contains 16 residues. V trimming: 3 bases; J trimming: 4 bases; junction bases outside the gene matches: 9. Per the germline V gene, CDR1 is LNHNV and CDR2 is YYDKDF (reference sequence). The CDR3 DNA sequence: TGTGCCACCAGCAGGGGCGGGACAGCGGTCGGAAACACCATATATTTT. Translated: CATSRGGTAVGNTIYF.